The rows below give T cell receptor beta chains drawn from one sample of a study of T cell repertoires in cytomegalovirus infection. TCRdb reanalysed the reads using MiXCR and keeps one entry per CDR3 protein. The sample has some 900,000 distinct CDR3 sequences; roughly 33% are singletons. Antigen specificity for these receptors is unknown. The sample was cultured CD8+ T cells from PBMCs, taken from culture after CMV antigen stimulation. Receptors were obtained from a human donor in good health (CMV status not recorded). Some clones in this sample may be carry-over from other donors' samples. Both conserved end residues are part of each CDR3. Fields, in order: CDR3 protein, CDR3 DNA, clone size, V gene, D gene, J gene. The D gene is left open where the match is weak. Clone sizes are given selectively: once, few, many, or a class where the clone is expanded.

CDR3 protein: CASSSDGTAETQYF; CDR3 DNA: TGTGCCAGCAGTTCAGACGGGACAGCTGAGACCCAGTACTTC; clone size: many; V gene: TRBV7-3; D gene: TRBD1; J gene: TRBJ2-5
CDR3 protein: CASSSQDRIPRTGELFF; CDR3 DNA: TGTGCCAGCAGCTCACAGGACAGGATACCAAGGACCGGGGAGCTGTTTTTT; clone size: -; V gene: TRBV7-9; D gene: TRBD1; J gene: TRBJ2-2
CDR3 protein: CASSRTGGTNEKLFF; CDR3 DNA: TGTGCCAGCAGTCGAACCGGGGGAACTAATGAAAAACTGTTTTTT; clone size: -; V gene: TRBV6-5; D gene: -; J gene: TRBJ1-4
CDR3 protein: CANSLGSRDTEAFF; CDR3 DNA: TGTGCCAACAGTTTAGGCTCCCGGGACACTGAAGCTTTCTTT; clone size: -; V gene: TRBV27; D gene: -; J gene: TRBJ1-1
CDR3 protein: CASSFYRGPNYGYTF; CDR3 DNA: TGTGCCAGCAGCTTTTACAGGGGACCTAACTATGGCTACACCTTC; clone size: -; V gene: TRBV5-4; D gene: TRBD1; J gene: TRBJ1-2
CDR3 protein: CASSLNLGGGNQPQHF; CDR3 DNA: TGTGCCAGCAGTTTAAATCTAGGGGGAGGCAATCAGCCCCAGCATTTT; clone size: -; V gene: TRBV27; D gene: -; J gene: TRBJ1-5
CDR3 protein: CASSVDTTRAKNIQYF; CDR3 DNA: TGTGCCAGCAGCGTAGATACGACCCGAGCCAAAAACATTCAGTACTTC; clone size: few; V gene: TRBV9; D gene: -; J gene: TRBJ2-4
CDR3 protein: CAPKGYGYTF; CDR3 DNA: TGTGCTCCTAAGGGGTATGGCTACACCTTC; clone size: few; V gene: TRBV25-1; D gene: -; J gene: TRBJ1-2
CDR3 protein: CASKTRDRVYDEQYF; CDR3 DNA: TGTGCCAGCAAAACCCGGGACAGGGTATATGACGAGCAGTACTTC; clone size: few; V gene: TRBV27; D gene: TRBD1; J gene: TRBJ2-7
CDR3 protein: CASSGTPYSNQPQHF; CDR3 DNA: TGTGCCAGCAGTGGTACACCCTATAGCAATCAGCCCCAGCATTTT; clone size: -; V gene: TRBV2; D gene: -; J gene: TRBJ1-5
CDR3 protein: CASSSGVGQGAFNYGYTF; CDR3 DNA: TGTGCCAGCAGCTCCGGAGTAGGACAGGGGGCGTTTAACTATGGCTACACCTTC; clone size: few; V gene: TRBV7-6; D gene: TRBD1; J gene: TRBJ1-2
CDR3 protein: CASSLGTYTQYF; CDR3 DNA: TGTGCCAGCAGCCTGGGGACCTATACGCAGTATTTT; clone size: -; V gene: TRBV14; D gene: -; J gene: TRBJ2-3
CDR3 protein: CAVRFNEKLFF; CDR3 DNA: TGTGCCGTCCGATTTAATGAAAAACTGTTTTTT; clone size: -; V gene: TRBV27; D gene: -; J gene: TRBJ1-4
CDR3 protein: CASSLYQGHPKNIQYF; CDR3 DNA: TGCGCCAGCAGCCTCTACCAAGGACACCCCAAAAACATTCAGTACTTC; clone size: -; V gene: TRBV5-1; D gene: -; J gene: TRBJ2-4
CDR3 protein: CSARETSGESNEQFF; CDR3 DNA: TGCAGTGCTAGAGAGACTAGCGGGGAATCCAATGAGCAGTTCTTC; clone size: -; V gene: TRBV20-1; D gene: TRBD2; J gene: TRBJ2-1
CDR3 protein: CASSSVLVVGSPLHF; CDR3 DNA: TGTGCCAGCAGTTCAGTTTTGGTGGTAGGTTCACCCCTCCACTTT; clone size: -; V gene: TRBV25-1; D gene: -; J gene: TRBJ1-6
CDR3 protein: CASSATGTSKETQYF; CDR3 DNA: TGTGCCAGCAGCGCTACCGGGACTAGCAAAGAGACCCAGTACTTC; clone size: many; V gene: TRBV7-9; D gene: TRBD2; J gene: TRBJ2-5